The entry that follows covers one T cell receptor (beta chain) sequence. The antigen remains undetermined. The germline gene is not matched at one end of the junction; a read error may be the cause. Germline CDR1 and CDR2: DFQATT and SNEGSKA (reference sequence). This CDR3 is built from 17 residues. This entry is derived from a study of response to subunit inactivated influenza vaccine. The study, taken as a whole, reports: The authors suggested that few new T cells are recruited per seasonal influenza vaccination.

TCRdb passed the RT-PCR reads through MiXCR, listing each CDR3 protein once. Among approximately 530,000 distinct CDR3 sequences listed, about 8% were seen once. The chain links TRBV20-1 to TRBJ2-2, with 12 bases identical to TRBD2. This clonotype was sampled from a man aged 50-75 years who received an inactivated influenza vaccine. The source material was PBMCs from blood, sampled around 2 years after vaccination. CDR3 in amino acids: CCARDPRTSGVTGELFF. DNA of the CDR3: TGCTGTGCTAGAGATCCACGGACTAGCGGGGTTACCGGGGAGCTGTTTTTT.